Listed below are T cell receptor beta chains from one sample, sequenced in a study of control samples from healthy donors and cancer patients. Sequencing was performed with immunoSEQ multiplex PCR; in TCRdb, only in-frame clones are kept and a portion is missing. The profile covers about 150,000 clones, with roughly 93% appearing a single time and under 2.5% taken by the ten largest. Sequencing was carried out using blood. These receptors were taken from a man aged 50 to 59 in good health. Both conserved end residues are trimmed from each CDR3. D genes are given only for firm matches. Some rows mark clone size as missing; the rest say once, few, many or name a class of expanded clone.

CDR3 protein: ASSLGPLRENIQY
D gene: -
clone size: -
V gene: TRBV5-5

CDR3 protein: ASSQLAGGPYNEQF
D gene: TRBD2
clone size: -
V gene: TRBV3-1/TRBV3-2

CDR3 protein: ASSVDGEVSYEQY
D gene: -
clone size: -
V gene: TRBV9

CDR3 protein: ASSMRGFGEKLF
D gene: -
clone size: -
V gene: TRBV27

CDR3 protein: ASSSGPLGNEQF
D gene: -
clone size: -
V gene: TRBV28

CDR3 protein: ATSDTRGRGETQY
D gene: -
clone size: -
V gene: TRBV24-1

CDR3 protein: ASSIERELTYNEQF
D gene: TRBD2
clone size: -
V gene: TRBV10-2

CDR3 protein: ASSLSTLPLGYT
D gene: -
clone size: -
V gene: TRBV28

CDR3 protein: ASSATEYNEQF
D gene: -
clone size: -
V gene: TRBV2

CDR3 protein: ASSLRQGALH
D gene: TRBD1
clone size: -
V gene: TRBV7-8

CDR3 protein: ASRGGGSYEQY
D gene: TRBD2
clone size: -
V gene: TRBV27

CDR3 protein: ASSLPKSGIINNEQF
D gene: TRBD2
clone size: -
V gene: TRBV28

CDR3 protein: ASSSGGVRSSYEQY
D gene: TRBD2
clone size: -
V gene: TRBV5-1

CDR3 protein: ASSRLWGFGSPLH
D gene: -
clone size: -
V gene: TRBV4-1

CDR3 protein: AISAPGTNRGDYEQY
D gene: -
clone size: -
V gene: TRBV10-3

CDR3 protein: ASSQRRNPPYEQY
D gene: -
clone size: -
V gene: TRBV3-1/TRBV3-2

CDR3 protein: ASSVLSGSTDTQY
D gene: TRBD2
clone size: once
V gene: TRBV19

CDR3 protein: ASSLQGAGGYT
D gene: TRBD1
clone size: -
V gene: TRBV28

CDR3 protein: ASSLDLPGIQTQY
D gene: -
clone size: -
V gene: TRBV7-8

CDR3 protein: ASRTVNTEAF
D gene: -
clone size: -
V gene: TRBV6-5

CDR3 protein: SVRNPNTEAF
D gene: -
clone size: -
V gene: TRBV29-1

CDR3 protein: ASSQGLAGTYEQY
D gene: TRBD2
clone size: -
V gene: TRBV4-1

CDR3 protein: ASSQERGGSNQPQH
D gene: -
clone size: -
V gene: TRBV4-1

CDR3 protein: ASIEGPNEKLF
D gene: -
clone size: -
V gene: TRBV7-9

CDR3 protein: ASSFHSTGEQY
D gene: -
clone size: -
V gene: TRBV27

CDR3 protein: ASSNRVPNTEAF
D gene: -
clone size: -
V gene: TRBV13

CDR3 protein: ASSFRPGSEEKLF
D gene: -
clone size: -
V gene: TRBV28

CDR3 protein: ASNGGRGRDEQY
D gene: TRBD2
clone size: -
V gene: TRBV28

CDR3 protein: ASSLGRGGYGYT
D gene: -
clone size: once
V gene: TRBV28

CDR3 protein: ASSFQGRATGELF
D gene: -
clone size: -
V gene: TRBV28

CDR3 protein: SGSSTYEQY
D gene: -
clone size: once
V gene: TRBV20-1

CDR3 protein: ASSKAGGPYNEQF
D gene: TRBD2
clone size: -
V gene: TRBV6-1

CDR3 protein: ASSPLAADTQY
D gene: -
clone size: -
V gene: TRBV5-1

CDR3 protein: ASSRGQGNTEAF
D gene: -
clone size: few
V gene: TRBV18

CDR3 protein: ASSSPAWAGSTDTQY
D gene: -
clone size: -
V gene: TRBV9

CDR3 protein: ASSQGGHEAF
D gene: -
clone size: -
V gene: TRBV4-1

CDR3 protein: ASSSTGGGGEKLF
D gene: TRBD1
clone size: -
V gene: TRBV7-9

CDR3 protein: ASSSRQGVDNEQF
D gene: TRBD1
clone size: -
V gene: TRBV28

CDR3 protein: ASSLAQTGSTEAF
D gene: -
clone size: -
V gene: TRBV5-1

CDR3 protein: ASSHGTGVTGQETQY
D gene: TRBD1
clone size: -
V gene: TRBV6-6

CDR3 protein: ASRDRNQPQH
D gene: TRBD1
clone size: -
V gene: TRBV2

CDR3 protein: ASSWGGTGDGSGANVLT
D gene: TRBD1
clone size: -
V gene: TRBV5-4

CDR3 protein: ASSRFGASTDTQY
D gene: -
clone size: -
V gene: TRBV28

CDR3 protein: ASSLIPGNSNQPQH
D gene: -
clone size: -
V gene: TRBV28

CDR3 protein: ASILLGTGRSEQF
D gene: TRBD1
clone size: -
V gene: TRBV2

CDR3 protein: ASSPRDTTNEKLF
D gene: -
clone size: -
V gene: TRBV18